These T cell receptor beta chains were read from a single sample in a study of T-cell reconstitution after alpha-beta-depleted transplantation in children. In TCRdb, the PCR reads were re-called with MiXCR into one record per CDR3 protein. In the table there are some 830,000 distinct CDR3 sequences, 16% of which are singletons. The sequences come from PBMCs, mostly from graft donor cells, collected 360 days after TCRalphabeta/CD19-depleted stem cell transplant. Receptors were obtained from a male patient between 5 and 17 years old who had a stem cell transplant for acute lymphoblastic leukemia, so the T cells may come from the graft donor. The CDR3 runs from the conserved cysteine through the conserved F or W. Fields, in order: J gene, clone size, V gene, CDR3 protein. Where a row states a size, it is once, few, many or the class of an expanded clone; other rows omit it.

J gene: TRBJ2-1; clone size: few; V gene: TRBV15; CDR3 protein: CATSDRLAPAYNNEQFF
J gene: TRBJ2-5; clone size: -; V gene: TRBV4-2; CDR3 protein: CASSQDFLPGETQYF
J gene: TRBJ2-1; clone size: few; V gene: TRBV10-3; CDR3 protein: CAISGLQEQFF
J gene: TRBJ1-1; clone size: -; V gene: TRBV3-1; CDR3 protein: CASSQGTGSNTEAFF
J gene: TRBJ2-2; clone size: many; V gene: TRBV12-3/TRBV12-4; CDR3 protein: CASSFPPREGWTGELFF
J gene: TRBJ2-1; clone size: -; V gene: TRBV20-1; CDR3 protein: CSASNGLVEYNEQFF
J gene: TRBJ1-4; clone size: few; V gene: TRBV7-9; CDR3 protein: CASSFAGGREKLFF
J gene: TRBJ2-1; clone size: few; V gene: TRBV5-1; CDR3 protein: CASSQIRGSSYNEQFF
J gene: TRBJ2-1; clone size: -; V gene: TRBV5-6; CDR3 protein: CASRFSSSIYNEQFF
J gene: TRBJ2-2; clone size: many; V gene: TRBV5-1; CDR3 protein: CASSSAGGRALTGELFF
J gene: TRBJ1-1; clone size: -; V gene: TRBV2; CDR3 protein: CASIQDSQKAFF
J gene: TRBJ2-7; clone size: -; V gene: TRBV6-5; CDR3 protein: CASSPDRGQAYEQYF
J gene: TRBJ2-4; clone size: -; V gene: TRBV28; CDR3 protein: CASSFQGAAKNIQYF